This is a list of T cell receptor beta chains from one sample in a study of identical twins. Using its own MiXCR run on the 5' RACE reads, TCRdb lists one record per CDR3 protein. The data contain around 480,000 distinct CDR3 sequences, more than 13% of them singletons. These sequences were also reported in another study, on yellow fever vaccine responses in identical twins.

Material: CD4+ T cells sorted from blood. The source is a woman aged 18 to 35 in good health. The CDR3 runs from the conserved cysteine through the conserved F or W. A D gene is named only where the DNA matches it firmly. Some rows mark clone size as missing; the rest say once, few, many or name a class of expanded clone.

CDR3nt,CDR3aa,d_gene,j_gene,abundance,v_gene
TGTGCCAGCAGCCGGACTAGTGTTTTTGAGACCCAGTACTTC,CASSRTSVFETQYF,TRBD2,TRBJ2-5,few,TRBV7-8
TGTGCCAGCAGGGGCCGGAGAGCATACTACAATGAGCAGTTCTTC,CASRGRRAYYNEQFF,-,TRBJ2-1,-,TRBV28
TGCAGTGCTGGTGCGGGGGTGAACACTGAAGCTTTCTTT,CSAGAGVNTEAFF,-,TRBJ1-1,-,TRBV20-1
TGTGCCAGCAGCCAAGACTTTGCAGGGGGATATCGCGAGCAGTACTTC,CASSQDFAGGYREQYF,TRBD1,TRBJ2-7,few,TRBV3-1
TGCGCCAGCAGCCAAGAATCTATCGCTTTCGCCAATGAGCAGTTCTTC,CASSQESIAFANEQFF,-,TRBJ2-1,few,TRBV4-3
TGTGCCAGCAGCCCGAGGGCCGGAGGTTCGACCGGGGAGCTGTTTTTT,CASSPRAGGSTGELFF,-,TRBJ2-2,few,TRBV7-8
TGCAGCGTTGAAGGGTTGGACAGGCATGGCTACACCTTC,CSVEGLDRHGYTF,TRBD1,TRBJ1-2,many,TRBV29-1
TGTGCCAGCAGGAAACTAGCGGGAGACCCCACCGGGGAGCTGTTTTTT,CASRKLAGDPTGELFF,TRBD2,TRBJ2-2,-,TRBV7-2
TGTGCCAGCAGCCTCCGGGGCAAAAACATTCAGTACTTC,CASSLRGKNIQYF,-,TRBJ2-4,few,TRBV3-1
TGTGCCAGCAGCCCAGGGACTAGCGGGGGGCAGGGCGAGACCCAGTACTTC,CASSPGTSGGQGETQYF,TRBD2,TRBJ2-5,-,TRBV7-9
TGTGCCAGCAGCGTAGTAAGAGCGGGCAGCCTTGAAGCTTTCTTT,CASSVVRAGSLEAFF,-,TRBJ1-1,-,TRBV9
TGCAGCGTTGAATACAGGGTGCTAGCGGGGGGGCTTGATACGCAGTATTTT,CSVEYRVLAGGLDTQYF,TRBD2,TRBJ2-3,-,TRBV29-1
TGCGCCAGCAGCCGGGGGACGCTTGGGAACAATGAGCAGTTCTTC,CASSRGTLGNNEQFF,-,TRBJ2-1,many,TRBV4-3
TGTGCCACCAGCAGAGACTTCACCAACACCGGGGAGCTGTTTTTT,CATSRDFTNTGELFF,-,TRBJ2-2,-,TRBV15
TGTGCCAGCAGCTTATGGGGCGGGGTAGGAGTCTACGAGCAGTACTTC,CASSLWGGVGVYEQYF,-,TRBJ2-7,-,TRBV5-6
TGTGCCAGCAGAACGAACCTTCTTAGGGCCAAGAACACTGAAGCCTTCTTT,CASRTNLLRAKNTEAFF,-,TRBJ1-1,few,TRBV6-2/TRBV6-3
TGCGCCAGCAGCTTGGAAACAGCGAACACTGAAGCTTTCTTT,CASSLETANTEAFF,-,TRBJ1-1,many,TRBV5-1
TGTGCCAGCAGACCAGGATCCAAGAACAATGAGCAGTTCTTC,CASRPGSKNNEQFF,-,TRBJ2-1,few,TRBV7-2
TGCGCCAGCAGCGGGGGTACTGGGTATGGCTACACCTTC,CASSGGTGYGYTF,-,TRBJ1-2,-,TRBV5-1
TGCAGTGCTAGAGATGGGTTCAGAATCCAAGAGACCCAGTACTTC,CSARDGFRIQETQYF,-,TRBJ2-5,-,TRBV20-1
TGTGCCAGCAGTTACTCGGCGGACAGGGGGTCCACTTTC,CASSYSADRGSTF,TRBD1,TRBJ2-4,-,TRBV6-6
TGCGCCAGCAGCTTGGCCCTAGCGGGGAACGACAATGAGCAGTTCTTC,CASSLALAGNDNEQFF,TRBD2,TRBJ2-1,-,TRBV5-1
TGCGCCAGCAGCTCCGACAGGTCAAGCTCCTACAATGAGCAGTTCTTC,CASSSDRSSSYNEQFF,-,TRBJ2-1,few,TRBV5-1
TGTGCCACCAGCAGAGATCGGGCGGGGGCGAACACCGGGGAGCTGTTTTTT,CATSRDRAGANTGELFF,TRBD2,TRBJ2-2,-,TRBV15
TGTGCCAGCAGTGCGCGGGACAGGGGGAGCTACGAGCAGTACTTC,CASSARDRGSYEQYF,TRBD1,TRBJ2-7,few,TRBV6-1
TGTGCCAGCAGCCAAACTAGCGCCGGGGAGCTGTTTTTT,CASSQTSAGELFF,TRBD2,TRBJ2-2,-,TRBV3-1
TGCAGCGTTGAGGGGCCGCGCACAGATACGCAGTATTTT,CSVEGPRTDTQYF,-,TRBJ2-3,many,TRBV29-1
TGTGCTAGTGGTTTTAGGTTCCCATTAGGAGAGACCCAGTACTTC,CASGFRFPLGETQYF,-,TRBJ2-5,few,TRBV12-5
TGTGCCAGCAGTTTCAAATTGGCTACTCGCACAGATACGCAGTATTTT,CASSFKLATRTDTQYF,-,TRBJ2-3,many,TRBV27
TGCAGTGCTAGAGACAAGTGGAGGACAGGGTCTCGGGAGCAGTACTTC,CSARDKWRTGSREQYF,TRBD1,TRBJ2-7,-,TRBV20-1
TGTGCCAGCAGCCCGCTAGCGGGAGCCTCCTACGAGCAGTACTTC,CASSPLAGASYEQYF,TRBD2,TRBJ2-7,-,TRBV3-1
TGTGCCAGCAAACGGGAGGGCCGTACAGATACGCAGTATTTT,CASKREGRTDTQYF,TRBD2,TRBJ2-3,few,TRBV2